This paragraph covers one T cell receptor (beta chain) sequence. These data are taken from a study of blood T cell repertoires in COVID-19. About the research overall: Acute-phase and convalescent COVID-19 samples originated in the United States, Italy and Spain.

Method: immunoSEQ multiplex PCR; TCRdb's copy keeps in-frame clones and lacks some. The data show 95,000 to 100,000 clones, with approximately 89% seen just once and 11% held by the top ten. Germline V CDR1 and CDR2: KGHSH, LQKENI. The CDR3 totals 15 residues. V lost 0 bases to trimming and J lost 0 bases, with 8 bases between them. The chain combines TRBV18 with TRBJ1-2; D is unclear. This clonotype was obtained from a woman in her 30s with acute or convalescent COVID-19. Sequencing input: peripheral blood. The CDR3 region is CASSPPANTNYGYTF. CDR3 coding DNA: TGTGCCAGCTCACCACCCGCCAACACTAACTATGGCTACACCTTC. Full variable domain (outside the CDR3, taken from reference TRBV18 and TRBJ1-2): NAGVMQNPRHLVRRRGQEARLRCSPMKGHSHVYWYRQLPEEGLKFMVYLQKENIIDESGMPKERFSAEFPKEGPSILRIQQVVRGDSAAYFCASSPPANTNYGYTFGSGTRLTVV.